Listed below are T cell receptor beta chains from one sample, sequenced in a study of post-analysis software for immune sequencing data. MiXCR, run by TCRdb on the PCR reads, gives a single entry per CDR3 protein. Among roughly 400,000 distinct CDR3 sequences, approximately 37% were seen once, and the ten largest hold approximately 7.7%. Sequencing used blood. Receptor source: a girl aged 2-15 years with multiple sclerosis. Both conserved end residues are part of each CDR3. The order of the fields is clone size, V gene, D gene, J gene, CDR3 DNA, CDR3 protein. A D gene is named only where the DNA matches it firmly. Expanded clones are given a class, and other clones once, few, many or no size at all.

abundance: NA
v_gene: TRBV18
d_gene: TRBD1
j_gene: TRBJ2-1
CDR3nt: TGTGCCAGCTCACCACGCCCAGGGGGATTTTTCAATGAGCAGTTCTTC
CDR3aa: CASSPRPGGFFNEQFF

abundance: NA
v_gene: TRBV6-6
d_gene: NA
j_gene: TRBJ1-1
CDR3nt: TGTGCCAGCAGTCAACTCGGGACGCCTAACACTGAAGCTTTCTTT
CDR3aa: CASSQLGTPNTEAFF

abundance: NA
v_gene: TRBV28
d_gene: TRBD2
j_gene: TRBJ2-7
CDR3nt: TGTGCCAGCAGCCCCGGACTAGCGGGAGCGGGGCAGTACTTC
CDR3aa: CASSPGLAGAGQYF

abundance: few
v_gene: TRBV6-2/TRBV6-3
d_gene: TRBD1
j_gene: TRBJ2-7
CDR3nt: TGTGCCAGCAGTTACCGGACGACAGGGTTCAACGAGCAGTACTTC
CDR3aa: CASSYRTTGFNEQYF

abundance: NA
v_gene: TRBV4-1
d_gene: TRBD1
j_gene: TRBJ1-4
CDR3nt: TGCGCCAGCAGCCAAACCGGGACAGGGGAAAAACTGTTTTTT
CDR3aa: CASSQTGTGEKLFF

abundance: NA
v_gene: TRBV6-1
d_gene: TRBD1
j_gene: TRBJ2-7
CDR3nt: TGTGCCAGCAGTGAAGTAGCCAGACAGGGGTCCTACGAGCAGTACTTC
CDR3aa: CASSEVARQGSYEQYF

abundance: few
v_gene: TRBV24-1
d_gene: TRBD2
j_gene: TRBJ2-5
CDR3nt: TGTGCCACCAGTGATGTAGCGGGGGGTCAAGAGACCCAGTACTTC
CDR3aa: CATSDVAGGQETQYF

abundance: few
v_gene: TRBV7-8
d_gene: TRBD1
j_gene: TRBJ1-2
CDR3nt: TGTGCCAGCAGCTTATTGGAGTTGGGGACAGGGGAGTATGGCTATGGCTACACCTTC
CDR3aa: CASSLLELGTGEYGYGYTF

abundance: NA
v_gene: TRBV3-1
d_gene: TRBD1
j_gene: TRBJ2-7
CDR3nt: TGTGCCAGCAGCCAACCCCGGCGACAGGGGGGCGAGCAGTACTTC
CDR3aa: CASSQPRRQGGEQYF

abundance: few
v_gene: TRBV9
d_gene: NA
j_gene: TRBJ2-1
CDR3nt: TGTGCCAGCAGCTTACAGGTGGAGGGCTACAATGAGCAGTTCTTC
CDR3aa: CASSLQVEGYNEQFF

abundance: NA
v_gene: TRBV29-1
d_gene: NA
j_gene: TRBJ1-1
CDR3nt: TGCAGCGTTGGTACCAGTGTCAGATCGAACACTGAAGCTTTCTTT
CDR3aa: CSVGTSVRSNTEAFF

abundance: NA
v_gene: TRBV25-1
d_gene: NA
j_gene: TRBJ2-5
CDR3nt: TGTGCCAGCAGTGAATCTGCTTGGTACCAAGAGACCCAGTACTTC
CDR3aa: CASSESAWYQETQYF

abundance: NA
v_gene: TRBV5-6
d_gene: NA
j_gene: TRBJ2-1
CDR3nt: TGTGCCAGCAGCGACGGGACGCCTAATGAGCAGTTCTTC
CDR3aa: CASSDGTPNEQFF

abundance: NA
v_gene: TRBV5-1
d_gene: NA
j_gene: TRBJ2-6
CDR3nt: TGCGCCAGCAGCTTACACAGGGAACCCAACGTCCTGACTTTC
CDR3aa: CASSLHREPNVLTF

abundance: many
v_gene: TRBV5-1
d_gene: TRBD2
j_gene: TRBJ2-1
CDR3nt: TGCGCCAGCAGCTTAAGGGCTAGCGGAGGCTCCTACAATGAGCAGTTCTTC
CDR3aa: CASSLRASGGSYNEQFF

abundance: once
v_gene: TRBV7-8
d_gene: NA
j_gene: TRBJ2-1
CDR3nt: TGTGCCAGCAGCTTAGTATGGCCGCAGATCTACAATGAGCAGTTCTTC
CDR3aa: CASSLVWPQIYNEQFF

abundance: NA
v_gene: TRBV7-2
d_gene: TRBD2
j_gene: TRBJ2-7
CDR3nt: TGTGCCAGCAGCTTTGCGACTAGCGTGAGCTTTTCCTCCTACGAGCAGTACTTC
CDR3aa: CASSFATSVSFSSYEQYF

abundance: NA
v_gene: TRBV5-5
d_gene: NA
j_gene: TRBJ2-5
CDR3nt: TGTGCCAGCAGCTTGGCTACGATTAAAGGGACCCAGTACTTC
CDR3aa: CASSLATIKGTQYF

abundance: NA
v_gene: TRBV11-1
d_gene: TRBD1
j_gene: TRBJ2-7
CDR3nt: TGTGCCAGCAGCCTACTATGGGACAGACCGTACGAGCAGTACTTC
CDR3aa: CASSLLWDRPYEQYF

abundance: few
v_gene: TRBV7-2
d_gene: TRBD2
j_gene: TRBJ2-3
CDR3nt: TGTGCCAGCAGCCAACTACCGGGACTAGCGAGGACAGATACGCAGTATTTT
CDR3aa: CASSQLPGLARTDTQYF

abundance: NA
v_gene: TRBV2
d_gene: NA
j_gene: TRBJ1-6
CDR3nt: TGTGCCAGCAGTGGCCGGGCCGTCACATATAATTCACCCCTCCACTTT
CDR3aa: CASSGRAVTYNSPLHF

abundance: NA
v_gene: TRBV7-3
d_gene: NA
j_gene: TRBJ1-1
CDR3nt: TGTGCCAGCAGCTTAATGGGTTTAGGGACTGAAGCTTTCTTT
CDR3aa: CASSLMGLGTEAFF

abundance: once
v_gene: TRBV28
d_gene: TRBD2
j_gene: TRBJ2-7
CDR3nt: TGTGCCAGCAGCTCAGGCGCGGGAGCCCGGTACGAGCAGTACTTC
CDR3aa: CASSSGAGARYEQYF

abundance: few
v_gene: TRBV15
d_gene: NA
j_gene: TRBJ2-3
CDR3nt: TGTGCCACCAGCACTAGGGGAGTTACAGATACGCAGTATTTT
CDR3aa: CATSTRGVTDTQYF

abundance: NA
v_gene: TRBV12-3/TRBV12-4
d_gene: NA
j_gene: TRBJ2-1
CDR3nt: TGTGCCAGCAGTTTGCCCCCCACGAGGGCGAATGAGCAGTTCTTC
CDR3aa: CASSLPPTRANEQFF

abundance: NA
v_gene: TRBV6-5
d_gene: NA
j_gene: TRBJ2-5
CDR3nt: TGTGCCAGCAGTTACGAGAACGCGGGGGCGCGGGAGACCCAGTACTTC
CDR3aa: CASSYENAGARETQYF

abundance: few
v_gene: TRBV5-1
d_gene: NA
j_gene: TRBJ2-3
CDR3nt: TGCGCCAGCAGCTTGGGCGCGGGTTATAGGGATACGCAGTATTTT
CDR3aa: CASSLGAGYRDTQYF